A selection of T cell receptor beta chains follows, all from one sample in a study of T-cell reconstitution after alpha-beta-depleted transplantation in children. TCRdb redid the calling of the PCR reads with MiXCR, one entry per CDR3 protein. The sample includes about 370,000 distinct CDR3 sequences, roughly 20% seen only once; the top ten take 3.8%. Here the sequenced sample was PBMCs from the stem cell graft donor, taken from the stem cell graft. The receptors shown here come from a human donor who donated a stem cell graft to a child with acute myeloid leukemia. CDR3s include the opening cysteine and the closing phenylalanine or tryptophan. A D gene is named only where the DNA matches it firmly. The size of a clone is reported for some rows only, either as once, few or many, or as a class for expanded clones.

v_call,clone_size,d_call,j_call,cdr3_length,cdr3_nt,cdr3_aa
TRBV25-1,many,NA,TRBJ2-7,15,TGTGCCAGCAGCCGAGGGGAGGGGGCGCCCTACGAGCAGTACTTC,CASSRGEGAPYEQYF
TRBV12-3/TRBV12-4,NA,NA,TRBJ1-2,15,TGTGCCAGCAGACAACTAGGGGTCGGGTATGATGGCTACACCTTC,CASRQLGVGYDGYTF
TRBV28,NA,NA,TRBJ2-3,14,TGTGCCAGCAGTTTGACTCCGTATGGCAAAACGCAGTATTTT,CASSLTPYGKTQYF
TRBV5-1,once,TRBD2,TRBJ2-3,19,TGCGCCAGCACCCAAGGGACTAGCGGGAGGAGGGGCCCCTATGATACGCAGTATTTT,CASTQGTSGRRGPYDTQYF
TRBV3-1,NA,TRBD2,TRBJ2-1,15,TGTGCCAGCAGCCCGAGGACTAGCGGCGGGAATGAGCAGTTCTTC,CASSPRTSGGNEQFF
TRBV30,NA,NA,TRBJ1-5,13,TGTGCCTGGAGTGCGAGGTTGGATCAGCCCCAGCATTTT,CAWSARLDQPQHF
TRBV11-3,NA,TRBD2,TRBJ2-1,15,TGTGCCAGCAGCTTAGCTCTAGCGGGAGCTCATGAGCAGTTCTTC,CASSLALAGAHEQFF
TRBV2,NA,NA,TRBJ2-3,13,TGTGCCAGCAGTGAAGTAGCCACAGATACGCAGTATTTT,CASSEVATDTQYF
TRBV20-1,NA,NA,TRBJ1-3,14,TGCAGTGCTAGGCCCACCCAGGACGGAAACACCATATATTTT,CSARPTQDGNTIYF
TRBV29-1,few,NA,TRBJ2-3,16,TGCAGCGTTGAAGGAAATAGCGGAGGAAGCACAGATACGCAGTATTTT,CSVEGNSGGSTDTQYF
TRBV29-1,NA,TRBD2,TRBJ2-1,16,TGCAGCGTTGAACCTGTTAGCGGGAGGATTATGAATGAGCAGTTCTTC,CSVEPVSGRIMNEQFF
TRBV29-1,few,TRBD1,TRBJ2-3,16,TGCAGCGCTGAGGTAATTCCGGGACAGGGCACAGATACGCAGTATTTT,CSAEVIPGQGTDTQYF
TRBV29-1,few,TRBD2,TRBJ2-1,14,TGCAGCGTAAAACTAGCGGGAGGGCCTTGGGAGCAGTTCTTC,CSVKLAGGPWEQFF
TRBV12-3/TRBV12-4,NA,NA,TRBJ1-4,13,TGTGCCAGCAGGATGACAGAGAATGAAAAACTGTTTTTT,CASRMTENEKLFF
TRBV12-3/TRBV12-4,NA,NA,TRBJ2-7,14,TGTGCCAGCAGCCCCGGGACCGGTACAAGGGAGCAGTACTTC,CASSPGTGTREQYF
TRBV18,NA,TRBD2,TRBJ2-3,15,TGTGCCAGCTCCGCCCGGACTAGCGGCACAGATACGCAGTATTTT,CASSARTSGTDTQYF
TRBV29-1,many,TRBD1,TRBJ2-7,13,TGCAGCGCTCTTCCGACAGGGGCCTACGAGCAGTACTTC,CSALPTGAYEQYF
TRBV27,many,NA,TRBJ2-7,15,TGTGCCAGCAGTTTTGGCGCGGACCTATCCTACGAGCAGTACTTC,CASSFGADLSYEQYF
TRBV20-1,many,NA,TRBJ1-3,14,TGCAGTGCTCTACAGGGACTCTCTGGAAACACCATATATTTT,CSALQGLSGNTIYF
TRBV20-1,few,NA,TRBJ1-2,13,TGCAGTGCTAGCCCGAGAAATACAAAGGGCTACACCTTC,CSASPRNTKGYTF
TRBV6-1,few,NA,TRBJ2-7,13,TGTGCCAGCAGTGAAGTATACGGATACGAGCAGTACTTC,CASSEVYGYEQYF
TRBV4-1,NA,TRBD2,TRBJ2-1,18,TGCGCCAGCAGCCAAGAACTACAAGCGGGAGGGTTATACAATGAGCAGTTCTTC,CASSQELQAGGLYNEQFF
TRBV28,NA,NA,TRBJ2-6,15,TGTGCCAGCAGTACTCGCCAGGGTGTATCCAACGTCCTGACTTTC,CASSTRQGVSNVLTF
TRBV6-1,NA,NA,TRBJ2-3,13,TGTGCCAGCAGCCAGGAGGTAACAGATACGCAGTATTTT,CASSQEVTDTQYF
TRBV3-1,NA,NA,TRBJ2-7,13,TGTGCCAGCAGCCAGAGGACAGCCCACGAGCAGTACTTC,CASSQRTAHEQYF
TRBV10-3,many,NA,TRBJ1-1,14,TGTGCCATCAGTGAGGGGGGAATGAACACTGAAGCTTTCTTT,CAISEGGMNTEAFF
TRBV25-1,NA,NA,TRBJ2-2,15,TGTGCCAGCAGTGAGTGGCAGGGGGGCACCGGGGAGCTGTTTTTT,CASSEWQGGTGELFF
TRBV20-1,NA,TRBD1,TRBJ1-6,14,TGCAGTATAAGGGACAGGGGTTATAATTCACCCCTCCACTTT,CSIRDRGYNSPLHF
TRBV12-3/TRBV12-4,few,NA,TRBJ2-5,14,TGTGCCAGTAAACGGGACTCTCGACAAGAGACCCAGTACTTC,CASKRDSRQETQYF
TRBV6-5,many,NA,TRBJ2-3,11,TGTGCCAGCAGTACCACAGATACGCAGTATTTT,CASSTTDTQYF
TRBV6-1,NA,TRBD1,TRBJ2-1,17,TGTGCCAGCAGCCGAATACCCGGACAGGGGGATCTAAATGAGCAGTTCTTC,CASSRIPGQGDLNEQFF
TRBV28,few,NA,TRBJ2-5,14,TGTGCCAGCAGTTTACTGGCACCCCAAGCGGCCCAGTACTTC,CASSLLAPQAAQYF
TRBV25-1,few,TRBD1,TRBJ1-2,17,TGTGCCAGCAGCGAAGGATTGTCGACAGGGGTTCACTATGGCTACACCTTC,CASSEGLSTGVHYGYTF
TRBV20-1,many,TRBD1,TRBJ2-1,14,TGCAGTGCTGGCCGGGACAGGGCATCTGGGGAGCAGTTCTTC,CSAGRDRASGEQFF
TRBV7-9,NA,NA,TRBJ1-1,14,TGTGCCAGCAGCTTAGGAATGTCGGGCGCTGAAGCTTTCTTT,CASSLGMSGAEAFF
TRBV7-2,NA,NA,TRBJ2-2,16,TGTGCCAGCAGCTTGGTCCGGACTTTAGCACCGGGCGAGCTGTTTTTT,CASSLVRTLAPGELFF
TRBV3-1,few,TRBD2,TRBJ2-1,16,TGTGCCAGCAGTCAATTCCTAGCGGGAGGGCCCAATGAGCAGTTCTTC,CASSQFLAGGPNEQFF
TRBV29-1,NA,NA,TRBJ2-1,11,TGCAGCGTCCGAGATAGGAATGAGCAGTTCTTC,CSVRDRNEQFF
TRBV20-1,once,NA,TRBJ2-7,13,TGCAGTGCTATAGGGGGAACAGGATACGAGCAGTACTTC,CSAIGGTGYEQYF
TRBV28,NA,NA,TRBJ1-5,15,TGTGCCAGCAGCCCTACAGGGATCGGCGATCAGCCCCAGCATTTT,CASSPTGIGDQPQHF
TRBV5-1,NA,NA,TRBJ2-2,15,TGCGCCAGCAGCTCGCGACTAGATGGCACCGGGGAGCTGTTTTTT,CASSSRLDGTGELFF
TRBV10-3,NA,NA,TRBJ1-2,12,TGTGCCATCAGTGAGGGGATGGACGGCTACACCTTC,CAISEGMDGYTF
TRBV28,NA,TRBD1,TRBJ1-2,14,TGTGCCAGCGGCGGACAGGGAGGCCGTGATGGCTACACCTTC,CASGGQGGRDGYTF
TRBV6-5,many,NA,TRBJ2-7,14,TGTGCCAGCAGTTACGGGCAGGGGGGATACGAGCAGTACTTC,CASSYGQGGYEQYF
TRBV20-1,few,NA,TRBJ1-6,14,TGCAGTGCTAGACCCGGGACAATCGGTTCACCCCTCCACTTT,CSARPGTIGSPLHF